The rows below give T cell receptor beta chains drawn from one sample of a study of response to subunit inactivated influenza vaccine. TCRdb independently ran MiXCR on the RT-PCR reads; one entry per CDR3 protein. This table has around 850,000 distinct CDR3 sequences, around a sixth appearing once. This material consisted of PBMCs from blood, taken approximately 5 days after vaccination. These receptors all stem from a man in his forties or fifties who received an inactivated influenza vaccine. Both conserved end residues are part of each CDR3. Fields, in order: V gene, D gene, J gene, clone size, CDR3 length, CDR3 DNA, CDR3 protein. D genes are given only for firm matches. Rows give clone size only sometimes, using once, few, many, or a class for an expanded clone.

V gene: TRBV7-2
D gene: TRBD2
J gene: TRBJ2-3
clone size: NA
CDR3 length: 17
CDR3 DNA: TGTGCCAGCAGCTTAGCGCGCCTAGCGGCTAGCACAGATACGCAGTATTTT
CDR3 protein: CASSLARLAASTDTQYF

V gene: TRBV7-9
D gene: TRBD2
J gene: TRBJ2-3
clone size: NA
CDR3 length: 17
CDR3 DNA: TGTGCCAGCAGCTTAAAGGCAGCGGGAGGGTTCACAGATACGCAGTATTTT
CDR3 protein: CASSLKAAGGFTDTQYF

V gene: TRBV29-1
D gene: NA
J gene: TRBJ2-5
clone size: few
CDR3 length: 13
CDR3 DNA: TGCAGCGTTGAAGTATGGGGGGCAGAGACCCAGTACTTC
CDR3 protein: CSVEVWGAETQYF

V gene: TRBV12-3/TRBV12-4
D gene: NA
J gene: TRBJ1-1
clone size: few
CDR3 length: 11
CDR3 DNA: TGTGCCAGCAGTTTAGGCCGGGCGCTTGACTTT
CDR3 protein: CASSLGRALDF

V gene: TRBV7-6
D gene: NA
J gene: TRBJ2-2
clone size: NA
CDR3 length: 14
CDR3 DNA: TGTGCCAGCAGCTTAGAGAGTGCTACCGGGGAGCTGTTTTTT
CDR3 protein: CASSLESATGELFF

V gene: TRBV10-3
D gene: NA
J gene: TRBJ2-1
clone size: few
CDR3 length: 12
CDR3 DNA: TGTGCCATCACCTCAGGGTTAGGAGGGCAGTTCTTC
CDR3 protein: CAITSGLGGQFF

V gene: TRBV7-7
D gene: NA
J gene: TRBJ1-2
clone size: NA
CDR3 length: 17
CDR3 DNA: TGTGCTAGCAGCTTAGGCCCTAGGACAGAGCGCAACTATGGCTACACCTTC
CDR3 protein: CASSLGPRTERNYGYTF

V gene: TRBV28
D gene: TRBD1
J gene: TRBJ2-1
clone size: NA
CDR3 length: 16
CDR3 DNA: TGTGCCAGCAGTCTTCCAGGACAGGGGGCTTTTAATGAGCAGTTCTTC
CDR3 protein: CASSLPGQGAFNEQFF

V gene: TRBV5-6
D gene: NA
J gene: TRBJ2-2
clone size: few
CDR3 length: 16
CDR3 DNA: TGTGCCAGCAGCTTGGAGCTCAGGGTCCACACCGGGGAGCTGTTTTTT
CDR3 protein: CASSLELRVHTGELFF

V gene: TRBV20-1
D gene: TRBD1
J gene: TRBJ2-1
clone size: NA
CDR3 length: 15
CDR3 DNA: TGCAGTGCTAGAAAAGGGACAGGGGGATACAATGAGCAGTTCTTC
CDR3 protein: CSARKGTGGYNEQFF

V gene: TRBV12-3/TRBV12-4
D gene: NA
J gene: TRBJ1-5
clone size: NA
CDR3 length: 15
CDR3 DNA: TGTGCCAGCAGTTTAAGGTTATATGGCAATCAGCCCCAGCATTTT
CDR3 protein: CASSLRLYGNQPQHF

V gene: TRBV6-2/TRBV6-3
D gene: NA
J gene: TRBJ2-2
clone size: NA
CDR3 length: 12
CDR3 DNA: TGTGCCGGCAGTTATTTCGCCGGGGAGCTGTTTTTT
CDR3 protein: CAGSYFAGELFF

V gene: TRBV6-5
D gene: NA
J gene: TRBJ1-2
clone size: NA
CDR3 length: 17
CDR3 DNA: TGTGCCAGCAGTTACGGGGGGGCCAGACGAGAAGGGAATGGCTACACCTTC
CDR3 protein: CASSYGGARREGNGYTF

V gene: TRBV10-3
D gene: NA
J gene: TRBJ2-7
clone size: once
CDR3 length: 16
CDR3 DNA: TGTGCCATCAGTGAGTCGGACAGAACAAGTACCTACGAGCAGTACTTC
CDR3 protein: CAISESDRTSTYEQYF

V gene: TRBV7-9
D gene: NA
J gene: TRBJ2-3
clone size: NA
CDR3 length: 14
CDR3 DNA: TGTGCCAGCAGCTTACTCACGTCCCCAGATACGCAGTATTTT
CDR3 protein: CASSLLTSPDTQYF

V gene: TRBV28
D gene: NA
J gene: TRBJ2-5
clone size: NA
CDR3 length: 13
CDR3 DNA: TGTGCCAGCGGTAACAGCTACCCCGGGGCCCAGTACTTC
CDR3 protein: CASGNSYPGAQYF

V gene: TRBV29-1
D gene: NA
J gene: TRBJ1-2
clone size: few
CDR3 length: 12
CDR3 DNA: TGCAGCGCATCCAGTGGGGGCTGGGGCTACACCTTC
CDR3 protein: CSASSGGWGYTF

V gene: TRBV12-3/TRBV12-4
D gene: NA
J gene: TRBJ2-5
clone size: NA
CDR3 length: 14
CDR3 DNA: TGTGCCAGCAGTTTATTGGGGCAGGAAGGGACCCAGTACTTC
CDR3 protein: CASSLLGQEGTQYF

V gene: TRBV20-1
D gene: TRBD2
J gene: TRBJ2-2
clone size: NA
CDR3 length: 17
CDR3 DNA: TGCAGTGCTAGAACTCTTCTAGCGGGAGGGACTGGCGGGGAGCTGTTTTTT
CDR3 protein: CSARTLLAGGTGGELFF

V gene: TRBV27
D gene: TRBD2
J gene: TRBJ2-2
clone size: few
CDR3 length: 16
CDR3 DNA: TGTGCCAGCAGGGCTAGCGGGGTCACGAACACCGGGGAGCTGTTTTTT
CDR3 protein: CASRASGVTNTGELFF

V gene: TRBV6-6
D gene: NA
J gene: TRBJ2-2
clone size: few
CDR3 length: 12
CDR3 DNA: TGTGCCAGCAGTTACAATGTCGGGGAGCTGTTTTTT
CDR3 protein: CASSYNVGELFF

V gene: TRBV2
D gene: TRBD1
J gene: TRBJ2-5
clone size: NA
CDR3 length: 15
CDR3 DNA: TGTGCCAGCAGAGCCGGGACAGGGGGAGGAGAGACCCAGTACTTC
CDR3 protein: CASRAGTGGGETQYF

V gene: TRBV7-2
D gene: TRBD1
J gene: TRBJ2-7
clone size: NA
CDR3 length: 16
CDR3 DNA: TGTGCCAGCAGCGACCCCCGGACAGGGGGCGTAGGGGGGCAGTACTTC
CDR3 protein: CASSDPRTGGVGGQYF

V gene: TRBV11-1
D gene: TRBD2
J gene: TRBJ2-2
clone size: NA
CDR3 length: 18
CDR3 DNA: TGTGCCAGCAGCCCATCACCGGGACTAGCGGGGGACACCGGGGAGCTGTTTTTT
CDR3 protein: CASSPSPGLAGDTGELFF

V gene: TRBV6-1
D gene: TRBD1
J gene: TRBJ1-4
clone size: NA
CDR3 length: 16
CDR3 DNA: TGTGCCAGCAGTAGGATGTCCGGGACAGGGTTTGAAAAACTGTTTTTT
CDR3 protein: CASSRMSGTGFEKLFF

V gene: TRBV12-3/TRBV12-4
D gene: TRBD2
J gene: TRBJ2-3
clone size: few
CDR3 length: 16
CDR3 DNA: TGTGCCAGCAGGGGCGGGGGTCGGGGGGGCACAGATACGCAGTATTTT
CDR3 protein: CASRGGGRGGTDTQYF

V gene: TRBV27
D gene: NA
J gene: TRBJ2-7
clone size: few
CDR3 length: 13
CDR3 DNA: TGTGCCACCTCAGGGGTCGGATCTCCCGAGCAGTACTTC
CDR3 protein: CATSGVGSPEQYF

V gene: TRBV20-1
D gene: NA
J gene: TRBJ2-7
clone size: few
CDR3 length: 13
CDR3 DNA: TGCAGTGCTAGAGAAGGGCTCGGGAACGAGCAGTACTTC
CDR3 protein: CSAREGLGNEQYF

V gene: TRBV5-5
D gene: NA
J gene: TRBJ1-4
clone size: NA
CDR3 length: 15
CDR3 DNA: TGTGCCAGCAGCTTGCTCACAGGGACTAATGAAAAACTGTTTTTT
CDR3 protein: CASSLLTGTNEKLFF

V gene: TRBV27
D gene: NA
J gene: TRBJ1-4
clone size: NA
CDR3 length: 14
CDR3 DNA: TGTGCCAGCAGTTTAGGGCCAGAGAATGAAAAACTGTTTTTT
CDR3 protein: CASSLGPENEKLFF

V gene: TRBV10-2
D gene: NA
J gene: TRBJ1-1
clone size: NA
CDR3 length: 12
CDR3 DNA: TGCGCCAGCAGTGGACAGTTCACTGAAGCTTTCTTT
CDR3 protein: CASSGQFTEAFF

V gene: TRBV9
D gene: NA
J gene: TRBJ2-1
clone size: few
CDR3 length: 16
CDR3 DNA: TGTGCCAGCAGCGTAGATTACTTTCCCACAAAAAATGAGCAGTTCTTC
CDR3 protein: CASSVDYFPTKNEQFF

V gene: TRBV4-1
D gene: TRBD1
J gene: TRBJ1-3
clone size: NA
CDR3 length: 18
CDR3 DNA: TGCGCCAGCAGCCAGAACGTACAGGGGGTTCCTCCTGGAAACACCATATATTTT
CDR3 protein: CASSQNVQGVPPGNTIYF

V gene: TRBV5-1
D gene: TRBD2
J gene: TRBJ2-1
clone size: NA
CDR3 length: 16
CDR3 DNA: TGCGCCAGCAGCTTTGAAGGTGGGCGGGGGGGCGATGAGCAGTTCTTC
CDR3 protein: CASSFEGGRGGDEQFF

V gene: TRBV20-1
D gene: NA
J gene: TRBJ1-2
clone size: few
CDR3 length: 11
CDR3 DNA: TGCAGTGCTACGGCTAACTATGGCTACACCTTC
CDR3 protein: CSATANYGYTF

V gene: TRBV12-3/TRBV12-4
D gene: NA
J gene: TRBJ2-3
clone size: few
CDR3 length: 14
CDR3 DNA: TGTGCCAGCACCAGGACAGCGGCGACAGATACGCAGTATTTT
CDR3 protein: CASTRTAATDTQYF

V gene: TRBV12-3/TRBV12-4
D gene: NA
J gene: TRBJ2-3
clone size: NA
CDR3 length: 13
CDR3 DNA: TGTGCCAGCAGTTTTATGGCCACAGATACGCAGTATTTT
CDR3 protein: CASSFMATDTQYF

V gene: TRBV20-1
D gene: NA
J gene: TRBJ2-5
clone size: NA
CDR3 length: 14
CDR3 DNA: TGCAGTGCTCCGAGAGGACGGACTTCCAGGACCCAGTACTTC
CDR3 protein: CSAPRGRTSRTQYF

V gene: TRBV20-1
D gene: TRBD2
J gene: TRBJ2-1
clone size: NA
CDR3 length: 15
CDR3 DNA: TGCAGTGCTAATAGCGGGGATCTTCCCTACAATGAGCAGTTCTTC
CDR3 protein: CSANSGDLPYNEQFF

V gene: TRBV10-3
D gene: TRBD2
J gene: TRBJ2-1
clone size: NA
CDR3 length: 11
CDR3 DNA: TGTGCCACGACTAGCGGGCATGAGCAGTTCTTC
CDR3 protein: CATTSGHEQFF

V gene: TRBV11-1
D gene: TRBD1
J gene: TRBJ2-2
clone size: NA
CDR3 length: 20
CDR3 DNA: TGTGCCAGCAGCGGCACCGGGACAGGGGAAGCGGAAGGTTGGACCGGGGAGCTGTTTTTT
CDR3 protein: CASSGTGTGEAEGWTGELFF

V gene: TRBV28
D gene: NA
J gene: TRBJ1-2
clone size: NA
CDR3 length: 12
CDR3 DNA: TGTGCCAGCAGTCCCAAACAGGGTTTTTACACCTTC
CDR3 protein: CASSPKQGFYTF

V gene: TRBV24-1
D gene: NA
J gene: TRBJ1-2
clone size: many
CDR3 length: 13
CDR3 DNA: TGTGCCACCAGTGTCGCAGGGAACGATGGCTACACCTTC
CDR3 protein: CATSVAGNDGYTF

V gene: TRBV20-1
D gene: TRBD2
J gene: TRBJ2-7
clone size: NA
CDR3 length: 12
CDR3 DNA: TGCAGTGCTACTAGCGGGGCCTACGAGCAGTACTTC
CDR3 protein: CSATSGAYEQYF

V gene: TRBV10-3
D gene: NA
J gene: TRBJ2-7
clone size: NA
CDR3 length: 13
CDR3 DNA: TGTGCCATCAGTGAGTCGAAGGTCTCCGAGCAGTACTTC
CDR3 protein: CAISESKVSEQYF

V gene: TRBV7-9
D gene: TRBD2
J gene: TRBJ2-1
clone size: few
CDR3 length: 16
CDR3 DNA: TGTGCCAGCAACCCCACGAGCGGGGTATCCTACAATGAGCAGTTCTTC
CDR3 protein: CASNPTSGVSYNEQFF

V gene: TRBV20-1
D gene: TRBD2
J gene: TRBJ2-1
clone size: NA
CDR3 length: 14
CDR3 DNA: TGCAGTGCTAGAGAGCTCAAAAGCGGGAGTAAGCAGTTCTTC
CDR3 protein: CSARELKSGSKQFF

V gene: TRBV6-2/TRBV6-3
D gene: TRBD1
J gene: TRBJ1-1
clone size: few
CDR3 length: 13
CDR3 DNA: TGTGCCAGCAGGACTGGGGCAGGGGGATGGACTTTCTTT
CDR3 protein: CASRTGAGGWTFF

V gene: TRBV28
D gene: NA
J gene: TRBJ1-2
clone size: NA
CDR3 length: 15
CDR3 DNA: TGTGCCAGCAGTCCACTGGGGCAGGGGAACTATGGCTACACCTTC
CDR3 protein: CASSPLGQGNYGYTF